This T cell receptor beta chain was identified during a study of cytomegalovirus exposure and HLA in healthy donors. The study ran its PCR with 60 Vbeta and 13 Jbeta primers. Using immunoSEQ multiplex PCR, the repertoire was profiled, and TCRdb retains in-frame clones only, with some absent. The table records 35,000 to 40,000 clones, 53% of them present only once. The CDR3 runs to 14 residues. Per the germline V gene, CDR1 is SGHRS and CDR2 is YFSETQ. With 0 bases clipped from V and 7 bases from J, the junction kept 3 bases outside the gene matches. The V call is TRBV5-1, the J call TRBJ2-4, with 8 bases matching TRBD1. The sequence came from a woman in her thirties or forties in good health and CMV-seropositive. Sample: PBMCs. DNA of the CDR3: TGCGCCAGCAGCTTGGCGACAGGGGAGAACATTCAGTACTTC. Amino acid sequence: CASSLATGENIQYF.